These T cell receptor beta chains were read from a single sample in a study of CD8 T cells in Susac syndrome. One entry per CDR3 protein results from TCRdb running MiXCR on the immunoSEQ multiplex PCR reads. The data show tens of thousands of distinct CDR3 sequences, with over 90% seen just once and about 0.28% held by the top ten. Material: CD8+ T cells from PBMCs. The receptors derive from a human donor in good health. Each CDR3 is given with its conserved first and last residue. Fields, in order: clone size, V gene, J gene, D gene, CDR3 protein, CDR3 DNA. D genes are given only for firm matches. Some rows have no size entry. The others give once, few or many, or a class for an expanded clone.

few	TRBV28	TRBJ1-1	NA	CASSFGENTEAFF	TGTGCCAGCAGTTTTGGTGAGAACACTGAAGCTTTCTTT
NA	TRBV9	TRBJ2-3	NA	CASSAYRDGRTDTQYF	TGTGCCAGCAGCGCATACCGGGACGGACGCACAGATACGCAGTATTTT
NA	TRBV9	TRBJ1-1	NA	CASSDRPNTEAFF	TGTGCCAGCAGTGACAGGCCAAACACTGAAGCTTTCTTT
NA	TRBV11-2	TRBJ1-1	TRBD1	CASSLGYRGFTEAFF	TGTGCCAGCAGCTTAGGGTACAGGGGATTCACTGAAGCTTTCTTT
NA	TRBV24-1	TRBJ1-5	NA	CATRGRGANQPQHF	TGTGCCACCAGGGGCCGAGGGGCTAATCAGCCCCAGCATTTT
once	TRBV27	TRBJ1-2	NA	CASSSGGNSYGYTF	TGTGCCAGCAGTTCGGGCGGAAACTCCTATGGCTACACCTTC
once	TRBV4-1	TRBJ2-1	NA	CASSHLQGLYNEQFF	TGCGCCAGCAGCCATCTTCAGGGCCTTTACAATGAGCAGTTCTTC
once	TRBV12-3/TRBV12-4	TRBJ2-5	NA	CASSSSIGETQYF	TGTGCCAGCAGTTCTTCTATTGGTGAGACCCAGTACTTC
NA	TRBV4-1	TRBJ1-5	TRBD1	CASSRGQGFDPQHF	TGCGCCAGCAGCCGAGGACAGGGGTTCGATCCCCAGCATTTT
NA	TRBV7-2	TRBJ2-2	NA	CASSPWGENTGELFF	TGTGCCAGCAGCCCGTGGGGCGAGAACACCGGGGAGCTGTTTTTT
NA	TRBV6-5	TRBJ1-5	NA	CASSAHKHSNQPQHF	TGTGCCAGCAGTGCCCACAAGCATAGCAATCAGCCCCAGCATTTT
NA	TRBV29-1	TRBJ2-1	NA	CSVEEGGMYNEQFF	TGCAGCGTTGAGGAGGGGGGCATGTACAATGAGCAGTTCTTC
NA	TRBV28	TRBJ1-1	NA	CASSGDPPEAFF	TGTGCCAGCAGTGGTGACCCCCCTGAAGCTTTCTTT
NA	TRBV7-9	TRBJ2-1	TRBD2	CASSPRTSGNEQFF	TGTGCCAGCAGCCCCAGGACTAGCGGGAATGAGCAGTTCTTC
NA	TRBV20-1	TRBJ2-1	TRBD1	CSAIGDRVPYNEQFF	TGCAGTGCCATAGGCGACAGGGTCCCCTACAATGAGCAGTTCTTC
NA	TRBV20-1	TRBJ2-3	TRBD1	CSAYPWGQGDPSQYF	TGCAGTGCCTACCCGTGGGGACAGGGGGACCCCTCACAGTATTTT
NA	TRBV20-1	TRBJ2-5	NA	CSARVGSGETQYF	TGCAGTGCTAGAGTCGGAAGTGGAGAGACCCAGTACTTC
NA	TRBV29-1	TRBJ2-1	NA	CTAEGGRSYNEQFF	TGCACCGCGGAGGGGGGCAGGTCCTACAATGAGCAGTTCTTC
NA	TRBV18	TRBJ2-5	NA	CASSHETQYF	TGTGCCAGCTCACATGAGACCCAGTACTTC
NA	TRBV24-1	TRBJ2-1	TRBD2	CATSDPRDYRYNEQFF	TGTGCCACCAGTGATCCCCGGGACTACAGATACAATGAGCAGTTCTTC
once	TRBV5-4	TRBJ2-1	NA	CASPARGNEQFF	TGTGCCAGCCCCGCCAGGGGCAATGAGCAGTTCTTC
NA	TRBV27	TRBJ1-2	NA	CASSLKGYYGYTF	TGTGCCAGCAGTTTGAAGGGTTACTATGGCTACACCTTC
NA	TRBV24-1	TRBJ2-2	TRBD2	CATSLAGLGATTGELFF	TGTGCCACCTCCCTAGCGGGATTAGGGGCAACGACCGGGGAGCTGTTTTTT
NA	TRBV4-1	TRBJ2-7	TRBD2	CASSQEAGGTYEQYF	TGCGCCAGCAGCCAAGAAGCGGGGGGGACCTACGAGCAGTACTTC
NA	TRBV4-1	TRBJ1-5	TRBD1	CASSHDRAGSQPQHF	TGCGCCAGCAGTCATGACAGGGCGGGAAGCCAGCCCCAGCATTTT
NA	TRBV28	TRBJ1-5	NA	CASSWEGNQPQHF	TGTGCCAGCAGTTGGGAAGGCAACCAGCCCCAGCATTTT
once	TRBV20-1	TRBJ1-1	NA	CSAQGGSVTEAFF	TGCAGTGCCCAAGGGGGTAGTGTTACTGAAGCTTTCTTT
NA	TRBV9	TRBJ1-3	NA	CASSGTPQQIHF	TGTGCCAGCAGCGGGACCCCTCAGCAGATCCATTTT
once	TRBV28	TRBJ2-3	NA	CASTPDTITDTQYF	TGTGCCAGCACCCCGGACACAATCACAGATACGCAGTATTTT
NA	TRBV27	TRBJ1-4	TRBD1	CASSLGTGGEKLFF	TGTGCCAGCAGTCTCGGGACAGGGGGGGAAAAACTGTTTTTT
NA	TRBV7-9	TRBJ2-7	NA	CASGDVKYEQYF	TGTGCCAGCGGGGACGTCAAATACGAGCAGTACTTC
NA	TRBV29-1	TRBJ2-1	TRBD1	CSTKTGLSYNEQFF	TGCAGCACCAAGACAGGGCTCTCCTACAATGAGCAGTTCTTC
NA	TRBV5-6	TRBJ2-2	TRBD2	CASSWGGTGELFF	TGTGCCAGCAGCTGGGGAGGGACCGGGGAGCTGTTTTTT
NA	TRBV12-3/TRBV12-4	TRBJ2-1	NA	CASNQGLREQFF	TGTGCCAGCAATCAGGGGTTGCGGGAGCAGTTCTTC
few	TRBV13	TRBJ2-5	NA	CASSLTGREETQYF	TGTGCCAGCAGCTTGACAGGGAGGGAAGAGACCCAGTACTTC
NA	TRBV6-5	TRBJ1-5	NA	CASSLFGSVNQPQHF	TGTGCCAGCAGCCTATTCGGCAGTGTCAATCAGCCCCAGCATTTT
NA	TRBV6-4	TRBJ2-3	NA	CASSGGQQADTQYF	TGTGCCAGCAGCGGAGGTCAGCAGGCAGATACGCAGTATTTT
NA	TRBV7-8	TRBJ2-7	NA	CASSLANEDEQYF	TGTGCCAGCAGCTTAGCGAACGAGGACGAGCAGTACTTC
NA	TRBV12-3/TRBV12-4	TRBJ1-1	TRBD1	CASSLPERGRQGRAEAFF	TGTGCCAGCAGTTTACCGGAACGGGGTCGACAGGGGCGAGCTGAAGCTTTCTTT
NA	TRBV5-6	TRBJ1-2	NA	CASSFAGDVEGYTF	TGTGCCAGCAGCTTCGCAGGGGACGTAGAGGGCTACACCTTC
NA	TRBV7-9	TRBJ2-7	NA	CASSLIPAPRLF	TGTGCCAGCAGCTTAATTCCAGCTCCTCGCCTCTTC
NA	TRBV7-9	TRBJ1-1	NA	CASRTGSKNTEAFF	TGTGCCAGCAGGACCGGGTCAAAGAACACTGAAGCTTTCTTT
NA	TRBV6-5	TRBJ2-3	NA	CASSPLSGTQYF	TGTGCCAGCAGCCCCCTTTCGGGTACGCAGTATTTT
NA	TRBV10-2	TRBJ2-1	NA	CASSDGPEQFF	TGCGCCAGCAGTGACGGACCAGAGCAGTTCTTC
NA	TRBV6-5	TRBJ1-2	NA	CASRGPFTAGYTF	TGTGCCAGCAGAGGCCCCTTTACGGCTGGCTACACCTTC
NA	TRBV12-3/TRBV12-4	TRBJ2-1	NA	CASSLEARDVRKQFF	TGTGCCAGCAGTTTGGAGGCGCGGGACGTAAGAAAGCAGTTCTTC
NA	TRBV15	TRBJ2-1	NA	CATSRDYGSIEQFF	TGTGCCACCAGCAGAGATTACGGATCGATTGAGCAGTTCTTC
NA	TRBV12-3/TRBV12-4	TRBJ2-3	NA	CASSFQGPRGDTQYF	TGTGCCAGCAGTTTTCAAGGACCTCGCGGGGATACGCAGTATTTT
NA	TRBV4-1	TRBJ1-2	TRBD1	CASSRAGGTDYGYTF	TGCGCCAGCAGCCGTGCAGGGGGGACGGACTATGGCTACACCTTC
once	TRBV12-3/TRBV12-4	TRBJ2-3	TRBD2	CASSFRTGGMDTQYF	TGTGCCAGCAGTTTCCGGACGGGGGGAATGGATACGCAGTATTTT
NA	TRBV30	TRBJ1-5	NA	CAWSDGISNQPQHF	TGTGCCTGGTCTGACGGGATTAGCAATCAGCCCCAGCATTTT
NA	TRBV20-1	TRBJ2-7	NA	CSAREYRSQGHEQYF	TGCAGTGCTAGAGAATACAGGTCCCAAGGACACGAGCAGTACTTC
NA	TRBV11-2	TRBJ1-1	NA	CASSLIKGGEAFF	TGTGCCAGCAGCTTAATTAAGGGGGGTGAAGCTTTCTTT
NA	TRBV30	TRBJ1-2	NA	CAWAGRANYGYTF	TGTGCCTGGGCGGGGCGGGCTAACTATGGCTACACCTTC
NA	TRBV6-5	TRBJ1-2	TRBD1	CASSSGTGTWGYTF	TGTGCCAGCAGTTCCGGGACAGGGACGTGGGGCTACACCTTC